This TCR beta chain appears in the sequencing data of a study of OX40 agonist ivuxolimab in advanced cancers. Study information: At 82.7% male, the cohort had a mean age of around 56 years, ranging from about 23 to 80. Broader study findings: Among some nonresponders, normalized T-cell clonal expansion was also low.

The V end lost 5 bases, the J end lost 3 bases, and 13 bases lay between the germline ends. The CDR3 is 13 amino acids. CDR1 is GTSNPN, CDR2 SVGIG, per germline (reference sequence). Profiled with immunoSEQ multiplex PCR; TCRdb holds only in-frame clones, not every one. The sample gives 25,000 to 35,000 clones, about three quarters of which show up once; less than 25% is in the top ten. This clone has just one count. The antigen remains undetermined. The clonotype was recovered from an adult with an advanced solid tumor such as melanoma, head and neck, liver or kidney cancer. The source material was CD4+ or CD8+ T cells sorted from blood, sampled in a trial of the OX40 agonist ivuxolimab. The chain carries TRBV30 and TRBJ1-1, with D possibly matching TRBD1 (6 bases). CDR3 bases: TGTGCCTGGCACGGTCCAGGGGACACTGAAGCTTTCTTT. Translation: CAWHGPGDTEAFF.